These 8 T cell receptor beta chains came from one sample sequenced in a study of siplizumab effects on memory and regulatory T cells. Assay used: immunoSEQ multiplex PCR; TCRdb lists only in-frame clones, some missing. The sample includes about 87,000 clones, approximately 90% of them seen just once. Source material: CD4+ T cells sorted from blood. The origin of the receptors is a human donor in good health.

CDR3 bases: TGTGCCAGCAGTTTACACGGGCCGGGACAAGCCTACGAGCAGTACTTC. Translated, it gives CASSLHGPGQAYEQYF. This rearrangement joins TRBV6-5 to TRBJ2-7, with D possibly matching TRBD1 (6 bases). Trimming took 4 bases from V and 2 from J, leaving 18 bases between them. CDR3 length: 16 residues. The germline CDR1 and CDR2 sequences are MNHEY and SVGAGI.

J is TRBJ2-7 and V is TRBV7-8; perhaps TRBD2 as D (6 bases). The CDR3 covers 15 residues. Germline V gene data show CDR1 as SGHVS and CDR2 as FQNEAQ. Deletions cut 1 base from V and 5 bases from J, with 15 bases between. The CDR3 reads CASSLGAIGTHEQYF. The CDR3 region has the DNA TGTGCCAGCAGCTTAGGGGCAATCGGGACTCACGAGCAGTACTTC.

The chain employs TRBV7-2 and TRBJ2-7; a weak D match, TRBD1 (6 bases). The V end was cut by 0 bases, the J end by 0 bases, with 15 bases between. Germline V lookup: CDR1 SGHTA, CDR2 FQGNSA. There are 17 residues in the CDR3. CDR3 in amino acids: CASSLAPGTKNSYEQYF. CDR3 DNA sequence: TGTGCCAGCAGCTTAGCCCCGGGGACAAAAAACTCCTACGAGCAGTACTTC.

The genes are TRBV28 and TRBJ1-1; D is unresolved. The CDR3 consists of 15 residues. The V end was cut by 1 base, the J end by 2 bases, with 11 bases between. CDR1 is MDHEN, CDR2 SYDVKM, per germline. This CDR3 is CASSLLSRPNTEAFF. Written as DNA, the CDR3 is TGTGCCAGCAGTTTATTATCCAGGCCAAACACTGAAGCTTTCTTT. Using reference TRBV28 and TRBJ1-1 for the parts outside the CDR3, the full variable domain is DVKVTQSSRYLVKRTGEKVFLECVQDMDHENMFWYRQDPGLGLRLIYFSYDVKMKEKGDIPEGYSVSREKKERFSLILESASTNQTSMYLCASSLLSRPNTEAFFGQGTRLTVV.

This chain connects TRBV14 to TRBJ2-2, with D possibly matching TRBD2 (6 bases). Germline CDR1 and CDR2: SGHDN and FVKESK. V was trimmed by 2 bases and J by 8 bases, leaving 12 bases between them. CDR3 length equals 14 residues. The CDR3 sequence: CASSQLGLVGELFF. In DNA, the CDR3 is TGTGCCAGCAGCCAATTGGGACTGGTTGGGGAGCTGTTTTTT. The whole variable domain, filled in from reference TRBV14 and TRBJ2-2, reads EAGVTQFPSHSVIEKGQTVTLRCDPISGHDNLYWYRRVMGKEIKFLLHFVKESKQDESGMPNNRFLAERTGGTYSTLKVQPAELEDSGVYFCASSQLGLVGELFFGEGSRLTVL.

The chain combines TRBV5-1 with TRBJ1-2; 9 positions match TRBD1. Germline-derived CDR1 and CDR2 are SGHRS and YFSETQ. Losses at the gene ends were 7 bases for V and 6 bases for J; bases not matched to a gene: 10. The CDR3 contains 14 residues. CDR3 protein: CASWAGTGPNGYTF. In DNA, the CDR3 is TGCGCCAGCTGGGCCGGGACAGGGCCTAATGGCTACACCTTC.

The CDR3 DNA reads TGCGCCAGCAGCCAAGGCCGACTAGCGGGAGGCCTTGAGCAGTTCTTC. Translation gives CASSQGRLAGGLEQFF. The J gene is TRBJ2-1, the V gene TRBV4-1, with 13 bases aligning to TRBD2. Trimming took 1 base from V and 9 from J; bases not matched to a gene: 6. Per the germline V gene, CDR1 is MGHRA and CDR2 is YSYEKL. There are 16 residues in the CDR3.

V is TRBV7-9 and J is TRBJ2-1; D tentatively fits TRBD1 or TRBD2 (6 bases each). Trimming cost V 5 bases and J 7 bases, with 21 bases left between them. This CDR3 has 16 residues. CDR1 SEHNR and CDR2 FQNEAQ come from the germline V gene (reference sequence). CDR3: CASSATGTPGGNEQFF. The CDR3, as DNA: TGTGCCAGCAGCGCGACCGGGACACCTGGGGGGAATGAGCAGTTCTTC.